A single sample gave rise to the 25 T cell receptor beta chains below, sequenced in a study of shared clonotypes between healthy human individuals. Some clones are missing from TCRdb's copy, which holds only in-frame ones; the method was immunoSEQ multiplex PCR. Counted here are 850,000 to 1,200,000 clones, approximately 70% occurring once; the ten biggest clones make up approximately 1.5%. Sequenced: memory CD4+ T cells sorted from blood. Subset reported: CD45RA-negative fraction. The source is a man aged 18 to 29 in good health.

The gene calls are TRBV19 and TRBJ2-3; TRBD1 aligns across 11 bases. V was pared by 2 bases and J by 6 bases, with 4 bases of the junction left unmatched. The CDR3 extends over 15 amino acids. Germline CDR1 is LNHDA and CDR2 is SQIVND (reference sequence). CDR3 sequence (DNA): TGTGCCAGTAGTATATGGACAGGGGGCGCGGATACGCAGTATTTT. As protein: CASSIWTGGADTQYF. Based on the CDR3 plus reference TRBV19 and TRBJ2-3, the full variable domain is DGGITQSPKYLFRKEGQNVTLSCEQNLNHDAMYWYRQDPGQGLRLIYYSQIVNDFQKGDIAEGYSVSREKKESFPLTVTSAQKNPTAFYLCASSIWTGGADTQYFGPGTRLTVL.

The chain uses TRBV7-9 and TRBJ2-5; D possibly uses TRBD1 or TRBD2 (5 bases each). Trimming pared 5 bases from V and 2 bases from J, leaving 12 bases between. CDR3 size: 14 residues. The germline V gene has CDR1 SEHNR and CDR2 FQNEAQ (reference sequence). The CDR3 loop is CASSPRGVQETQYF. CDR3 nucleotides: TGTGCCAGCAGCCCCCGAGGGGTGCAAGAGACCCAGTACTTC.

The V call is TRBV25-1, the J call TRBJ2-5; no reliable D call. Trimming cost V 2 bases and J 4 bases, with 8 bases left between them. CDR3 length: 13 residues. CDR1 is MGHDK and CDR2 is SYGVNS in the germline V gene. Here the CDR3 DNA reads TGTGCCAGCAGTGAAGGTCGAAGAGAGACCCAGTACTTC. It yields the protein CASSEGRRETQYF.

This clone was picked up a small number of times. The chain recombines TRBV7-2 with TRBJ1-6; 7 nucleotides align to TRBD1. The junction had 7 bases not matched to a gene; V was cut back by 4 bases and J by 13 bases. Germline loops: CDR1 SGHTA, CDR2 FQGNSA. CDR3 length: 13 amino acids. CDR3 in amino acids: CASSSDRAGPLHF. DNA for the CDR3: TGTGCCAGCAGCTCAGACAGGGCCGGTCCCCTCCACTTT.

This chain uses TRBV28 with TRBJ2-5; D is possibly TRBD1 or TRBD2 (5 bases each). The last part of the DNA fits TRBJ2-7 better; the J call may be wrong. Per the germline V gene, CDR1 is MDHEN and CDR2 is SYDVKM. The CDR3 covers 13 residues. As DNA, the CDR3 is TGTGCCAGCAAACGGGACGGTACCTACGAGCAGTACTTC. Its translation: CASKRDGTYEQYF.

This clone was seen a few times. The rearrangement joins TRBV2 to TRBJ1-5; D is undetermined. The CDR3 spans 13 residues. Trimming took off 7 bases at V and 7 bases at J, with 14 bases between the two ends. The germline V gene has CDR1 SNHLY and CDR2 FYNNEI. CDR3 in amino acids: CASTVTAVQPQHF. The DNA of the CDR3 is TGTGCCAGCACGGTCACAGCCGTGCAGCCCCAGCATTTT.

This clone was counted a few times. The rearrangement links TRBV5-6 to TRBJ2-4; TRBD1 aligns across 7 bases. The trim removed 2 bases at V and 3 bases at J, leaving 5 bases unmatched. The length of the CDR3 is 15 residues. Germline V gene sequence: CDR1 SGHDT, CDR2 YYEEEE. CDR3 nucleotides: TGTGCCAGCAGCTTAACTGGACAGGACAAAAACATTCAGTACTTC. Translated: CASSLTGQDKNIQYF.

V gene TRBV27 combines with J gene TRBJ1-1; D is possibly TRBD1 (5 bases). The CDR3 is made up of 13 amino acids. Germline V gene lookup returns CDR1 MNHEY and CDR2 SMNVEV (reference sequence). Trimming left V 3 bases short and J 5 bases short, with 10 bases between. The CDR3 DNA is TGTGCCAGCAGTTTTGGGGCGGGTACTGAAGCTTTCTTT. The encoded protein is CASSFGAGTEAFF.

This chain uses TRBV30 with TRBJ1-6, with 7 bases matching TRBD1. The CDR3 length is 15 residues. V shed 3 bases and J 7 bases; nucleotides not matched to a gene: 9. CDR1 is GTSNPN, CDR2 SVGIG, per germline (reference sequence). Here the CDR3 DNA reads TGTGCCTGGAGATCAATCGGGACAGTCAATTCACCCCTCCACTTT. Amino acid sequence: CAWRSIGTVNSPLHF.

This chain joins TRBV9 and TRBJ2-7, with a possible D match to TRBD2 (6 bases). The CDR3 totals 14 residues. Germline V gene data show CDR1 as SGDLS and CDR2 as YYNGEE. V lost 4 bases, J lost 3 bases, and 14 bases lay in between. The DNA for the CDR3 is TGTGCCAGCAGCAGATCCGGGGGAAGCTACGAGCAGTACTTC. It yields the protein CASSRSGGSYEQYF.

The CDR3 nucleotides read TGTGCCAGCTCACCGGACAGCGTCGCCGGGGAGCTGTTTTTT. Protein product: CASSPDSVAGELFF. The chain is built from TRBV18 and TRBJ2-2; D may be TRBD1 (6 bases). The V gene lost 3 bases and the J gene lost 6 bases, with 11 bases spanning the gap. The CDR3 sequence is 14 residues long. CDR1 is KGHSH, CDR2 LQKENI, per germline.

This chain uses TRBV5-6 with TRBJ1-6, with a weak D call TRBD1 (5 bases). V was trimmed by 0 bases and J by 7 bases, leaving 17 bases between them. Germline loops: CDR1 SGHDT, CDR2 YYEEEE. This CDR3 is 17 amino acids long. The CDR3 sequence is CASSLALRSTVNSPLHF. The CDR3 region has the DNA TGTGCCAGCAGCTTGGCCCTCCGGTCGACAGTGAATTCACCCCTCCACTTT.

The gene calls are TRBV10-1 and TRBJ1-1; 9 nucleotides align to TRBD1. The CDR3 runs to 13 residues. The trim removed 4 bases at V and 4 bases at J, leaving 1 base unmatched. In germline, CDR1 is WNHNN, CDR2 SYGVQD (reference sequence). Here the CDR3 reads CASSATGGTEAFF. Written as DNA, the CDR3 is TGCGCCAGCAGTGCGACAGGGGGCACTGAAGCTTTCTTT.

The V call is TRBV2, the J call TRBJ1-2, with D tentatively TRBD1 (5 bases). The CDR3 loop spans 13 amino acids. CDR1 and CDR2 (germline): SNHLY, FYNNEI. Deletions cut 7 bases from V and 8 bases from J, with 17 bases between. CDR3 nucleotides: TGTGCCAGCATCCCGGCGGCCGGGACGGGCTACACCTTC. Protein sequence: CASIPAAGTGYTF.

V usage is TRBV6-6 and J usage is TRBJ1-1; D perhaps matches TRBD1 (5 bases). The V end was cut by 8 bases, the J end by 4 bases, with 17 bases between. The CDR3 runs 14 residues. Germline CDR1 MNHNY, CDR2 SVGAGI (reference sequence). CDR3 DNA: TGTGCCAGCGGCCCGCTGGCGAGGGGCACTGAAGCTTTCTTT. This encodes CASGPLARGTEAFF.

The table lists this clone with a count of one. The gene calls are TRBV11-2 and TRBJ2-7, with a possible D match to TRBD2 (6 bases). Germline CDR1 reads SGHAT; CDR2 reads FQNNGV. The CDR3 sequence is 14 residues long. V was shortened by 3 bases and J by 0 bases, with 9 bases between the two germline ends. This chain's CDR3 is CASSLGGFSYEQYF. The DNA for the CDR3 is TGTGCCAGCAGCTTGGGGGGTTTCTCCTACGAGCAGTACTTC.

The gene calls are TRBV5-1 and TRBJ2-1; tentative D call: TRBD2 (6 bases). Germline CDR1 reads SGHRS; CDR2 reads YFSETQ. Deletions cut 2 bases from V and 10 bases from J, with 16 bases between. The CDR3 has 14 amino acids. The CDR3, as DNA: TGCGCCAGCAGCTTAGAAGCAAGGCGGGGCGAGCAGTTCTTC. Translated: CASSLEARRGEQFF.

The chain employs TRBV15 and TRBJ2-7, with a possible D match to TRBD2 (5 bases). CDR3 length: 15 amino acids. V was trimmed by 0 bases and J by 3 bases, leaving 12 bases between them. Germline V gene lookup returns CDR1 LNHNV and CDR2 YYDKDF (reference sequence). The CDR3 sequence: CATSRDRDGSYEQYF. DNA for the CDR3: TGTGCCACCAGCAGAGATCGGGATGGTAGCTACGAGCAGTACTTC.

This rearrangement joins TRBV6-6 to TRBJ2-3, with a tentative D call TRBD2 (5 bases). Germline V gene data show CDR1 as MNHNY and CDR2 as SVGAGI (reference sequence). The CDR3 spans 13 residues. Deletions cut 8 bases from V and 0 bases from J, with 9 bases between. CDR3 DNA: TGTGCCAGCCGGAGGTTTAGCACAGATACGCAGTATTTT. Encoded protein: CASRRFSTDTQYF.

The chain links TRBV4-1 to TRBJ2-5; D may be TRBD1 (5 bases). The ends were cut back, 4 bases at V and 2 bases at J, with 17 bases in the middle. Germline V gives CDR1 MGHRA, CDR2 YSYEKL. The CDR3 is 16 residues long. The CDR3 region has the DNA TGCGCCAGCAGCCCCCGGACACCAATAAGTCAAGAGACCCAGTACTTC. This translates into CASSPRTPISQETQYF.

The chain recombines TRBV10-3 with TRBJ2-3, with 9 positions matching TRBD2. The CDR3 has 15 amino acids. Trimming removed 2 bases from V and 6 bases from J; junction bases left unmatched: 6. Per the germline V gene, CDR1 is ENHRY and CDR2 is SYGVKD. CDR3 sequence: CAISEGAGGGDTQYF. DNA of the CDR3: TGTGCCATCAGTGAGGGAGCGGGAGGTGGGGATACGCAGTATTTT.

The chain recombines TRBV7-2 with TRBJ2-3; D perhaps matches TRBD2 (5 bases). This CDR3 is built from 13 residues. V was pared by 3 bases and J by 8 bases, with 12 bases between. CDR1 SGHTA and CDR2 FQGNSA come from the germline V gene. The CDR3 bases are TGTGCCAGCAGCTTTGACGTCCGGGGTACGCAGTATTTT. Residues: CASSFDVRGTQYF.

This clone has more than one count but fewer than ten. This sequence joins TRBV19 and TRBJ1-3, with D uncertain. CDR3 length equals 15 residues. Germline-derived CDR1 and CDR2 are LNHDA and SQIVND (reference sequence). Trimming removed 3 bases from V and 0 bases from J, with 9 bases in between. DNA of the CDR3: TGTGCCAGTAGTATTTCGGCAGTCTCTGGAAACACCATATATTTT. Protein sequence: CASSISAVSGNTIYF.

The V call is TRBV7-2, the J call TRBJ2-1, with D unresolved. Germline V lookup: CDR1 SGHTA, CDR2 FQGNSA. The germline V and J ends were trimmed by 1 base and 6 bases, with 10 bases remaining between them. This CDR3 has 14 residues. The CDR3 DNA sequence: TGTGCCAGCAGCTTAGTGTTCCCTCCCAATGAGCAGTTCTTC. Translating it yields CASSLVFPPNEQFF.

This clone was detected once. At the DNA level, this CDR3 is encoded by other sequences in the same sample as well. The J gene is TRBJ2-1, the V gene TRBV9; TRBD2 agrees at 7 bases. The V gene's germline CDR1 is SGDLS and CDR2 YYNGEE. The CDR3 is 15 amino acids. The J segment lost 4 bases and the V segment lost 0 bases, leaving 4 bases of the junction unmatched. The CDR3 nucleotides read TGTGCCAGCAGCGTAGGAGGCGGGAGTTACAATGAGCAGTTCTTC. Translation: CASSVGGGSYNEQFF.